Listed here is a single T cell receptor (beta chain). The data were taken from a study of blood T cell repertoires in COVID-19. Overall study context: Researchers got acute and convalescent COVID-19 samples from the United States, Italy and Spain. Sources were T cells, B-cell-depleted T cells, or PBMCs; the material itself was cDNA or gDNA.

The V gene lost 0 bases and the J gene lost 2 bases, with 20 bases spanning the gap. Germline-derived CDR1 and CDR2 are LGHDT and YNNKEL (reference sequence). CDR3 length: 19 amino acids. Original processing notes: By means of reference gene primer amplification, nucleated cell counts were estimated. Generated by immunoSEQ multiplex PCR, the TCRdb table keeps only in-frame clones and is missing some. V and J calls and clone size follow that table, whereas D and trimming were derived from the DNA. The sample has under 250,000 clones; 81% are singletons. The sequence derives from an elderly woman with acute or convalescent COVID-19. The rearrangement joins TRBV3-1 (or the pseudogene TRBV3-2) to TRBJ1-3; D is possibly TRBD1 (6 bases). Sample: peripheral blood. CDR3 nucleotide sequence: TGTGCCAGCAGCCAAGAGAGGCTCGGGGGGGGCGCGGCTGGAAACACCATATATTTT. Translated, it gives CASSQERLGGGAAGNTIYF.